The 20 T cell receptor beta chains presented below share a single source sample, sequenced in a study of T cells after yellow fever vaccination (dated by TCRdb to the late 2010s). The treatment or condition label corresponds to: live attenuated yellow fever vaccine strain. Libraries were constructed by 5' RACE. For sequencing, an Illumina HiSeq 2500 was employed. TCRdb passed the public sequencing reads through fastp at Q25 and MiXCR, retaining productive beta sequences. Records with the same CDR3 protein are collapsed into one entry carrying the most frequent genes and DNA. The sample table shows about 580,000 distinct CDR3 sequences, and roughly 17% are seen once. The ten largest make up approximately 15% of the sample. Here the sequenced sample was PBMCs, taken about 5 days after the first yellow fever vaccination. Every receptor here comes from a man between 18 and 29 years old who received the YFV17D yellow fever vaccine.

The V and J genes are TRBV4-1 and TRBJ2-7; a possible D gene is TRBD2 (5 bases). The CDR3 has 13 residues. Germline-derived CDR1 and CDR2 are MGHRA and YSYEKL. The V end was cut by 0 bases, the J end by 5 bases, with 8 bases between. CDR3 coding DNA: TGCGCCAGCAGCCAAGACCGGGGTAACGAGCAGTACGTC. Translating it yields CASSQDRGNEQYV.

This clonotype has a handful of counts. V is TRBV10-3 and J is TRBJ2-1, with TRBD1 matching 8 bases. The CDR3 covers 17 residues. The germline V gene encodes CDR1 ENHRY and CDR2 SYGVKD. V dropped 5 bases and J dropped 2; count of bases not matched to a gene: 11. Here the CDR3 reads CAISTSVPGQAYNEQFF. CDR3 DNA sequence: TGTGCCATCAGTACTTCTGTTCCGGGACAGGCCTACAATGAGCAGTTCTTC.

This clonotype was picked up many times. The CDR3: CASSLPVYNSPLHF. The CDR3 bases are TGTGCCAGCAGCTTACCAGTTTATAATTCACCCCTCCACTTT. The chain recombines TRBV11-2 with TRBJ1-6; no firm D call. V lost 2 bases and J lost 4, with 6 bases in between. Germline-derived CDR1 and CDR2 are SGHAT and FQNNGV. The CDR3 covers 14 residues.

This clonotype occurred a few times. The chain's CDR3 is CASAPTGRDTQYF. Written as DNA, the CDR3 is TGTGCTAGTGCTCCAACCGGCAGGGATACGCAGTATTTT. The chain employs TRBV12-5 and TRBJ2-3; D is unresolved. CDR1 and CDR2 (germline): LGHNT, FRNRAP. Trimming removed 7 bases from V and 6 bases from J, with 14 bases in between. This CDR3 spans 13 amino acids. Based on the CDR3 plus reference TRBV12-5 and TRBJ2-3, the full variable domain is DARVTQTPRHKVTEMGQEVTMRCQPILGHNTVFWYRQTMMQGLELLAYFRNRAPLDDSGMPKDRFSAEMPDATLATLKIQPSEPRDSAVYFCASAPTGRDTQYFGPGTRLTVL.

This clonotype showed up just a few times. The rearrangement links TRBV27 to TRBJ2-1, with D possibly matching TRBD2 (6 bases). Germline V gives CDR1 MNHEY, CDR2 SMNVEV (reference sequence). CDR3 size: 13 residues. Trimming shortened V by 2 bases and J by 6 bases, and 8 bases separated the two germline ends. The CDR3 sequence is CASSLVLANEQFF. In nucleotides, the CDR3 is TGTGCCAGCAGTTTAGTACTAGCCAATGAGCAGTTCTTC.

This clonotype showed up just a few times. V is TRBV29-1 and J is TRBJ1-5; possibly TRBD1 for D (5 bases). V dropped 7 bases and J dropped 6 bases, with 16 bases sitting between them. The germline CDR1 and CDR2 sequences are SQVTM and ANQGSEA. This CDR3 is 13 amino acids long. The CDR3 bases are TGCAGCGCTCGGTCGGGGCTCGGTCAGCCCCAGCATTTT. It codes for CSARSGLGQPQHF. Full variable domain (remainder filled in from reference TRBV29-1 and TRBJ1-5): SAVISQKPSRDICQRGTSLTIQCQVDSQVTMMFWYRQQPGQSLTLIATANQGSEATYESGFVIDKFPISRPNLTFSTLTVSNMSPEDSSIYLCSARSGLGQPQHFGDGTRLSIL.

J is TRBJ1-4 and V is TRBV4-3; D remains ambiguous. CDR3 size: 14 residues. V was trimmed by 1 base and J by 6 bases, leaving 9 bases between them. In germline, CDR1 is LGHNA, CDR2 YSLEER. CDR3 sequence reads: CASSQGAGDEKLFF. CDR3 coding DNA: TGCGCCAGCAGCCAAGGCGCCGGGGATGAAAAACTGTTTTTT.

This clonotype was seen a handful of times. V usage is TRBV4-1 and J usage is TRBJ2-2, with D perhaps matching TRBD1 (6 bases). The CDR3 is 15 amino acids. CDR1 is MGHRA and CDR2 is YSYEKL in the germline V gene. Trimming cost V 4 bases and J 4 bases, with 13 bases left between them. CDR3 sequence: CASSRVSRGTGELFF. CDR3 coding DNA: TGCGCCAGCAGCCGAGTATCCAGGGGCACCGGGGAGCTGTTTTTT.

This clonotype was detected ten times or more. The chain carries TRBV4-3 and TRBJ1-1; D is perhaps TRBD1 (5 bases). V was clipped by 1 base and J by 7 bases, with 10 bases between them. Germline assignment: CDR1 LGHNA and CDR2 YSLEER. The CDR3 is made up of 13 amino acids. In DNA, the CDR3 is TGCGCCAGCAGCCAAGCTCGGGGCTATGAAGCTTTCTTT. Protein: CASSQARGYEAFF.

The table lists this clonotype with a few counts. The rearrangement links TRBV7-9 to TRBJ2-1; D gene uncertain. The CDR3 extends over 12 amino acids. Germline CDR1 SEHNR, CDR2 FQNEAQ (reference sequence). Trimming shortened V by 5 bases and J by 6 bases, and 8 bases separated the two germline ends. The CDR3 bases are TGTGCCAGCAGCGCACACCCCAATGAGCAGTTCTTC. This translates into CASSAHPNEQFF. Full variable domain (outside the CDR3, taken from reference TRBV7-9 and TRBJ2-1): DTGVSQNPRHKITKRGQNVTFRCDPISEHNRLYWYRQTLGQGPEFLTYFQNEAQLEKSRLLSDRFSAERPKGSFSTLEIQRTEQGDSAMYLCASSAHPNEQFFGPGTRLTVL.

The chain's CDR3 is CASSYPSGLTYEQYF. The CDR3 nucleotides are TGTGCCAGCAGTTACCCGTCAGGATTAACCTACGAGCAGTACTTC. V usage is TRBV6-2 or TRBV6-3 and J usage is TRBJ2-7; no definite D call. The CDR3 is made up of 15 amino acids. Per the germline V gene, CDR1 is MNHEY and CDR2 is SVGEGT. Trimming left V 2 bases short and J 2 bases short, with 13 bases between.

The V gene is TRBV5-1, the J gene TRBJ2-3, with 12 bases aligning to TRBD2. J gave up 1 base and V 7 bases, and 7 bases lay outside the gene matches. The CDR3 has 16 amino acids. The germline CDR1 and CDR2 sequences are SGHRS and YFSETQ. DNA for the CDR3: TGCGCCAGCGGGATACTAGCGGGGGGCCGCACAGATACGCAGTATTTT. Translating it yields CASGILAGGRTDTQYF.

This sequence joins TRBV7-3 and TRBJ1-1; 10 nucleotides line up with TRBD1. Germline assignment: CDR1 SGHTA and CDR2 FQGTGA. This CDR3 is built from 13 residues. Germline trimming cut 8 bases from V and 2 bases from J; bases unmatched to any gene: 2. As DNA, the CDR3 is TGTGCCAGCGGACAGGGGGGAAACACTGAAGCTTTCTTT. Residues: CASGQGGNTEAFF.

This clonotype was recorded a few times. J is TRBJ1-1 and V is TRBV10-3; 7 bases match TRBD1. Germline CDR1 ENHRY, CDR2 SYGVKD. CDR3 length equals 16 residues. After removal of 2 bases from V and 1 base from J, the junction contained 7 bases not matched to a gene. CDR3 sequence (DNA): TGTGCCATCAGTGAGACGGCAGGGGGGGGGAACACTGAAGCTTTCTTT. Translating gives CAISETAGGGNTEAFF.

This clonotype showed up just a few times. The chain couples TRBV5-6 to TRBJ2-2; D possibly corresponds to TRBD2 (7 bases). Germline CDR1 reads SGHDT; CDR2 reads YYEEEE. The V and J ends lost 3 bases and 4 bases respectively, with 19 bases between them. The CDR3 totals 17 residues. This CDR3 reads CASSSQPRGASTGELFF. CDR3 DNA sequence: TGTGCCAGCAGCTCTCAACCACGGGGGGCTAGCACCGGGGAGCTGTTTTTT.

In this sample, this clonotype turned up a few times. The V gene is TRBV27, the J gene TRBJ1-1; D not certain. Germline V gene lookup returns CDR1 MNHEY and CDR2 SMNVEV (reference sequence). There are 14 residues in the CDR3. The V end was cut by 3 bases, the J end by 5 bases, with 13 bases between. In nucleotides, the CDR3 is TGTGCCAGCAGTTTCCTACAGCGACCTACTGAAGCTTTCTTT. Translation gives CASSFLQRPTEAFF.

This CDR3 reads CASSSGQSEQYF. CDR3 coding DNA: TGTGCCAGCAGTTCCGGACAATCCGAGCAGTACTTC. The chain is built from TRBV6-5 and TRBJ2-7, with a tentative D call TRBD1 (5 bases). Trimming left V 4 bases short and J 6 bases short, with 10 bases between. This CDR3 has 12 residues. The V gene's germline CDR1 is MNHEY and CDR2 SVGAGI.

Ten or more counts support this clonotype. The chain uses TRBV5-1 and TRBJ2-1, with 15 bases lining up with TRBD2. The ends lost 7 bases at V and 6 bases at J; junction bases unmatched: 5. CDR1 and CDR2 from the germline V gene are SGHRS and YFSETQ. CDR3 size: 15 residues. CDR3 coding DNA: TGCGCCAGCCAGGGACTAGCGGGGGGCCTCAATGAGCAGTTCTTC. This encodes CASQGLAGGLNEQFF.

The V call is TRBV20-1, the J call TRBJ1-1, with D unresolved. Germline assignment: CDR1 DFQATT and CDR2 SNEGSKA (reference sequence). The length of the CDR3 is 12 residues. V was cut by 7 bases and J by 1 base, with 10 bases left in between. CDR3 coding DNA: TGCAGTGAGAGCCAAACGAACACTGAAGCTTTCTTT. Translating gives CSESQTNTEAFF.

This clonotype was detected a few times. The chain employs TRBV27 and TRBJ1-6, with D maybe TRBD1 (5 bases). The CDR3 runs 18 residues. Germline V lookup: CDR1 MNHEY, CDR2 SMNVEV (reference sequence). Trimming cost V 3 bases and J 7 bases, with 22 bases left between them. The CDR3 sequence: CASSFLGMVGGRNSPLHF. CDR3 nucleotides: TGTGCCAGCAGTTTCCTGGGGATGGTGGGGGGAAGAAATTCACCCCTCCACTTT.